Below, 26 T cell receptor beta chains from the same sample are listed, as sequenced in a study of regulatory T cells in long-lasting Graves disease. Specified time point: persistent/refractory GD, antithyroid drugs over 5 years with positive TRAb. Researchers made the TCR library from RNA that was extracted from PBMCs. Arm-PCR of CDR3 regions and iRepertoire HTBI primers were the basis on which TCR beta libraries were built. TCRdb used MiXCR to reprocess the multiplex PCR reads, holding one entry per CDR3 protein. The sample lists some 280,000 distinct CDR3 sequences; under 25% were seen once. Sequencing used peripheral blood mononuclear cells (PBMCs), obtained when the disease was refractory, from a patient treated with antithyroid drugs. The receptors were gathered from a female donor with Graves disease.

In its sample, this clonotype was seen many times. The CDR3 DNA follows: TGCAGTGCTAGAGATAAGAGACAGCGGACTCTCTATGGCTACACCTTC. Protein sequence: CSARDKRQRTLYGYTF. The rearrangement joins TRBV20-1 to TRBJ1-2, with D perhaps matching TRBD1 (5 bases). Trimming left V 0 bases short and J 4 bases short, with 18 bases between. Looked up from germline, CDR1 is DFQATT and CDR2 is SNEGSKA (reference sequence). The CDR3 is 16 residues long.

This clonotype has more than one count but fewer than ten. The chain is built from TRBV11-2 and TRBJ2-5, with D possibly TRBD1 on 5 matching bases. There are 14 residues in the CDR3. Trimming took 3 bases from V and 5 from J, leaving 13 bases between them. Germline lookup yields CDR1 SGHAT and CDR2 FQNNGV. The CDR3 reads CASSLWSRAETQYF. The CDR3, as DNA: TGTGCCAGCAGCTTGTGGTCCAGGGCCGAGACCCAGTACTTC.

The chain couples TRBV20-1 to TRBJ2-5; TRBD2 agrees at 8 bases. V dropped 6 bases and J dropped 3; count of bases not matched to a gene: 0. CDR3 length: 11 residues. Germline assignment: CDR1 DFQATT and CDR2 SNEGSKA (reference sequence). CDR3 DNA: TGCAGTGCCGGGGGGGAAGAGACCCAGTACTTC. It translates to CSAGGEETQYF.

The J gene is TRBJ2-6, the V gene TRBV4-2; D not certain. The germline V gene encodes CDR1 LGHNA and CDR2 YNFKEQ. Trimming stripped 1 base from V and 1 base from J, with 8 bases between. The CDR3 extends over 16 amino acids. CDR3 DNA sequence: TGTGCCAGCAGCCAAGCTGGCATATCTGGGGCCAACGTCCTGACTTTC. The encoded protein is CASSQAGISGANVLTF.

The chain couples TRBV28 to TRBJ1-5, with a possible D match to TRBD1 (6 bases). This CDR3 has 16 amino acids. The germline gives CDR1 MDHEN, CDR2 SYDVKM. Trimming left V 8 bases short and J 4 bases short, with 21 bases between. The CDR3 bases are TGTGCCAGCCGAAACAGGGATTCCCTCCTAAATCAGCCCCAGCATTTT. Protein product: CASRNRDSLLNQPQHF. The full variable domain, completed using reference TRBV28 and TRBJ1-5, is DVKVTQSSRYLVKRTGEKVFLECVQDMDHENMFWYRQDPGLGLRLIYFSYDVKMKEKGDIPEGYSVSREKKERFSLILESASTNQTSMYLCASRNRDSLLNQPQHFGDGTRLSIL.

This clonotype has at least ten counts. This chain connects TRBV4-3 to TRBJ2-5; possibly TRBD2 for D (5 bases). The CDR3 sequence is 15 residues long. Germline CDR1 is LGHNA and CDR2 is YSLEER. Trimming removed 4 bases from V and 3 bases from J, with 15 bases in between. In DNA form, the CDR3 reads TGCGCCAGCAGCCTCACTGGACTCGTTGAAGAGACCCAGTACTTC. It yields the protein CASSLTGLVEETQYF.

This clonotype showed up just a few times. CDR3: CSANQGVPQETQYF. The CDR3 DNA is TGCAGTGCTAATCAGGGCGTACCCCAAGAGACCCAGTACTTC. This chain links TRBV20-1 with TRBJ2-5, with a weak D call TRBD1 (5 bases). This CDR3 is built from 14 residues. Per germline, CDR1 DFQATT and CDR2 SNEGSKA (reference sequence). V was pared by 4 bases and J by 1 base, with 13 bases between.

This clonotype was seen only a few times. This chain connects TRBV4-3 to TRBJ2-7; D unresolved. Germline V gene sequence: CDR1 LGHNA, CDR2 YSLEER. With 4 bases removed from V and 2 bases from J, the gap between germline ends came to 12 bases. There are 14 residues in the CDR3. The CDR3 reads CASSPTMGAYEQYF. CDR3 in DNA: TGCGCCAGCAGCCCTACAATGGGCGCCTACGAGCAGTACTTC.

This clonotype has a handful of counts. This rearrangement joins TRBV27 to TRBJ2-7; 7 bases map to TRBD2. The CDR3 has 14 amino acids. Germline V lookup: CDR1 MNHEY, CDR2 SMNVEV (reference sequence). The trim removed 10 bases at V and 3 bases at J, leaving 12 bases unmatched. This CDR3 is CATRWSGDDYEQYF. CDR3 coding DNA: TGTGCCACCAGGTGGAGCGGGGACGACTACGAGCAGTACTTC.

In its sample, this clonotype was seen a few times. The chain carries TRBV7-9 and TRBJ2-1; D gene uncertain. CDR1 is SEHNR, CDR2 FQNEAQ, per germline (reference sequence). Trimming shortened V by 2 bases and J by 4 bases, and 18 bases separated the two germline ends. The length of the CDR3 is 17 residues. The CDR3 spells CASSLNSPGRWYNEQFF. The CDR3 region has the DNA TGTGCCAGCAGCTTAAATTCGCCCGGTCGGTGGTACAATGAGCAGTTCTTC.

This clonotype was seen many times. CDR3 sequence (DNA): TGCAGTGCGCACAGGGACACTGAAGCTTTCTTT. Amino acid sequence: CSAHRDTEAFF. This sequence joins TRBV20-1 and TRBJ1-1; D might be TRBD1 (6 bases). CDR3 length equals 11 residues. The germline CDR1 and CDR2 sequences are DFQATT and SNEGSKA (reference sequence). Trimming took off 6 bases at V and 3 bases at J, with 8 bases between the two ends.

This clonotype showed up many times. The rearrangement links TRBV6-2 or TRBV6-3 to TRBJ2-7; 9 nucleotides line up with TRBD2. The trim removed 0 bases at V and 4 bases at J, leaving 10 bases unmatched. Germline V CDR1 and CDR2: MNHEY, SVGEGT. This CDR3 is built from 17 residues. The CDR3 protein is CASSYSMTDSGSYEQYF. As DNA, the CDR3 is TGTGCCAGCAGTTACTCCATGACCGATAGCGGGAGTTACGAGCAGTACTTC.

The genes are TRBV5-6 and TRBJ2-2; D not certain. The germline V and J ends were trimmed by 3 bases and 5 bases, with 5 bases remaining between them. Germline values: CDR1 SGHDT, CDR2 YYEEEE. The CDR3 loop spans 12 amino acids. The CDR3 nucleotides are TGTGCCAGCAGCTACCCAACCGGGGAGCTGTTTTTT. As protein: CASSYPTGELFF.

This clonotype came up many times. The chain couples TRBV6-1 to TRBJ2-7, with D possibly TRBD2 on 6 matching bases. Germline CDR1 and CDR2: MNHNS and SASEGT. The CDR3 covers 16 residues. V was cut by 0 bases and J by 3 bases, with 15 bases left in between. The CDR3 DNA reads TGTGCCAGCAGTGAAGCGGGGGTTAGCGGAATCTACGAGCAGTACTTC. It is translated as CASSEAGVSGIYEQYF.

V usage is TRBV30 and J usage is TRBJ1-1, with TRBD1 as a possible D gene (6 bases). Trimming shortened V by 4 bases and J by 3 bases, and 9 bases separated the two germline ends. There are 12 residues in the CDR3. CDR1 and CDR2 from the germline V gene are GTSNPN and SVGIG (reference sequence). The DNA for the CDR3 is TGTGCCTGGAACAGGGAATACACTGAAGCTTTCTTT. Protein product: CAWNREYTEAFF.

The CDR3 region has the DNA TGTGCCAGCAGTTACTCCCGGGAATTCGGGGAGCTGTTTTTT. It yields the protein CASSYSREFGELFF. V and J are TRBV6-5 and TRBJ2-2, with D perhaps matching TRBD2 (5 bases). The germline gives CDR1 MNHEY, CDR2 SVGAGI. V was pared by 0 bases and J by 7 bases, with 9 bases between. The CDR3 has 14 amino acids.

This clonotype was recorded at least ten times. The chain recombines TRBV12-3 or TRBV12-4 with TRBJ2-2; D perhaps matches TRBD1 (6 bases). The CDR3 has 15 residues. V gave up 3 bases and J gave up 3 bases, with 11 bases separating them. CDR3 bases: TGTGCCAGCAGTTTTTCAGGGGCTGACACCGGGGAGCTGTTTTTT. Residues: CASSFSGADTGELFF.

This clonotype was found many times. This CDR3 is CSARGDGVNTEAFF. The CDR3 DNA sequence: TGCAGTGCTAGGGGCGACGGGGTTAACACTGAAGCTTTCTTT. This chain links TRBV20-1 with TRBJ1-1; D ambiguous. Per the germline V gene, CDR1 is DFQATT and CDR2 is SNEGSKA (reference sequence). V was shortened by 3 bases and J by 2 bases, with 13 bases between the two germline ends. The CDR3 runs to 14 residues.

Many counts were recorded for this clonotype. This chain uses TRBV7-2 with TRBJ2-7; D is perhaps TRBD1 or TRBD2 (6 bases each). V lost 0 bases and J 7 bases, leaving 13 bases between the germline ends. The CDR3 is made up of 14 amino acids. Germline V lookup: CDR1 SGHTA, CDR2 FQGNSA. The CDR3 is CASSLAGGGREQYF. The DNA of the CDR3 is TGTGCCAGCAGCTTAGCAGGGGGTGGGAGGGAGCAGTACTTC. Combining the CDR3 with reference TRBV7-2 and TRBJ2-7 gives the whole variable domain GAGVSQSPSNKVTEKGKDVELRCDPISGHTALYWYRQSLGQGLEFLIYFQGNSAPDKSGLPSDRFSAERTGGSVSTLTIQRTQQEDSAVYLCASSLAGGGREQYFGPGTRLTVT.

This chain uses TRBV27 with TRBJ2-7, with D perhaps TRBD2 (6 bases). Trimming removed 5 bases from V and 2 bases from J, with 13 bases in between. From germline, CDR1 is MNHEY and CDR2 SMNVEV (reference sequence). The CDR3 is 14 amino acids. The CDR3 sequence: CASSPGGTPYEQYF. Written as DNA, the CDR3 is TGTGCCAGCAGTCCTGGGGGGACCCCCTACGAGCAGTACTTC.

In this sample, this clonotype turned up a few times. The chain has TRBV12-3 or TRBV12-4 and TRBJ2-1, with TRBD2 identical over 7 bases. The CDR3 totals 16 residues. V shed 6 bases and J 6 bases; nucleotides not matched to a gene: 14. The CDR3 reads CASSNLGLAETNEQFF. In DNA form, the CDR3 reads TGTGCCAGCAGCAATTTAGGGCTAGCGGAGACCAATGAGCAGTTCTTC.

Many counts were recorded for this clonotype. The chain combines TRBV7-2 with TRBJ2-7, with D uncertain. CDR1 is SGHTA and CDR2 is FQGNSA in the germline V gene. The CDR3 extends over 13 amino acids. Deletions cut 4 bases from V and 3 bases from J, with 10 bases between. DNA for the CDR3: TGTGCCAGCAGCTCCGGGTCCGGCTACGAGCAGTACTTC. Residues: CASSSGSGYEQYF.

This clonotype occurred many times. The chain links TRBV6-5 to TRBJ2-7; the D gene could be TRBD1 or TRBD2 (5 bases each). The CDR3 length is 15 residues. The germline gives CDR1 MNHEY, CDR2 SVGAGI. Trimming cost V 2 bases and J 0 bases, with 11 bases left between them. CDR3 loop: CASSYEGPPSYEQYF. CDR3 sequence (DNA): TGTGCCAGCAGTTACGAGGGGCCCCCCTCCTACGAGCAGTACTTC.

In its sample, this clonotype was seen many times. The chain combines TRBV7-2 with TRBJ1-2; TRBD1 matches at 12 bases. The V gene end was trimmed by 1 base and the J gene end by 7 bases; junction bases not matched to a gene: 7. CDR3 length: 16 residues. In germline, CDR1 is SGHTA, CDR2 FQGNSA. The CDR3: CASSLVWGQGAGGYTF. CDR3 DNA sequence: TGTGCCAGCAGCTTAGTTTGGGGACAGGGGGCCGGTGGCTACACCTTC.

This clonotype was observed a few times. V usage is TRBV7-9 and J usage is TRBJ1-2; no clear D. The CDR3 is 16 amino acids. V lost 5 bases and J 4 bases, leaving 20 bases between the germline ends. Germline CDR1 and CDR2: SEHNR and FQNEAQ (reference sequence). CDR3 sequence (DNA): TGTGCCAGCAGCCTCAAGGGCCGACTCGACCCCTATGGCTACACCTTC. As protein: CASSLKGRLDPYGYTF.

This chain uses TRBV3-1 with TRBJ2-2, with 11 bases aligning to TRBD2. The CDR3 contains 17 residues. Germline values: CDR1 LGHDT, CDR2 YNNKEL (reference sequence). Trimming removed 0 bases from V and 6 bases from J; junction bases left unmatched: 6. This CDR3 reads CASSQDWLAGGSGELFF. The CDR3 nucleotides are TGTGCCAGCAGCCAAGATTGGCTAGCGGGAGGATCCGGGGAGCTGTTTTTT.